This TCR beta chain derives from a study of identical twins. Using its own MiXCR run on the 5' RACE reads, TCRdb lists one record per CDR3 protein. The data contain some 500,000 distinct CDR3 sequences, 13% to 15% of them seen just once; the ten biggest clones take up approximately 0.98%. V gave up 4 bases and J gave up 6 bases, with 20 bases separating them. The CDR3 covers 15 residues. The germline CDR1 and CDR2 sequences are SGDLS and YYNGEE. This clonotype showed up many times. The same sample was also studied in work on yellow fever vaccine responses in identical twins.

The sequenced sample consisted of CD4+ T cells sorted from blood. This chain joins TRBV9 and TRBJ2-7; possibly TRBD1 for D (6 bases). The receptor was isolated from a woman between 18 and 30 years old in good health. The CDR3 region is CASSLGATSLGEQYF. DNA for the CDR3: TGTGCCAGCAGCCTGGGGGCAACTAGTCTAGGCGAGCAGTACTTC.